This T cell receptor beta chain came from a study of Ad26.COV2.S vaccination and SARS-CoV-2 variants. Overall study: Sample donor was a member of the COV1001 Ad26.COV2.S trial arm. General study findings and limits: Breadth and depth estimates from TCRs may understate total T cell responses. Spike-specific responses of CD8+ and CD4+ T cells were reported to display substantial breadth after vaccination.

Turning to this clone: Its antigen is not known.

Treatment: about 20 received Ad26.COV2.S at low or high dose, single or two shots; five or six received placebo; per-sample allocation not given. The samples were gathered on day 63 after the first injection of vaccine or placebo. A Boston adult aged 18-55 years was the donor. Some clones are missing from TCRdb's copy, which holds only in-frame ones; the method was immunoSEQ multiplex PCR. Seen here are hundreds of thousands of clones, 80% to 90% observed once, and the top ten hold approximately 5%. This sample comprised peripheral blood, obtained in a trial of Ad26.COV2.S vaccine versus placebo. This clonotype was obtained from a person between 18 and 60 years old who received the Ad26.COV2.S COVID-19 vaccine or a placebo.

Written as DNA, the CDR3 is TGTGCCAGCAGCTTTAAAGGGTGTGGGCGGGGCTATGGCTACACCTTC. Its protein product is CASSFKGCGRGYGYTF. The chain links TRBV11-3 to TRBJ1-2; D gene unclear. Germline lookup yields CDR1 SGHNT and CDR2 YENEEA. V was shortened by 3 bases and J by 4 bases, with 18 bases between the two germline ends. CDR3 length equals 16 residues.